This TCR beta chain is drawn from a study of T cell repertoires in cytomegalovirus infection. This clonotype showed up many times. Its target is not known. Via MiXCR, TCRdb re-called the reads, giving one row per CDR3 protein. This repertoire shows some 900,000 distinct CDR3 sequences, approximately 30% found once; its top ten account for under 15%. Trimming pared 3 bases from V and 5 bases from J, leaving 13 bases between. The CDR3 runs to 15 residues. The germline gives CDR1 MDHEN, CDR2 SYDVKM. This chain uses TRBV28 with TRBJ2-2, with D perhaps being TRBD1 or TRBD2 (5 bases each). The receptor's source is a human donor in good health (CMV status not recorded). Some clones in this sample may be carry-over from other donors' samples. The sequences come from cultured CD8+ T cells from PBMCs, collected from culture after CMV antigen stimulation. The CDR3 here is CASSFGAGSTGELFF. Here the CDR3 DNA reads TGTGCCAGCAGTTTTGGGGCAGGGAGTACCGGGGAGCTGTTTTTT.